This entry is about one T cell receptor (beta chain). The antigen is undetermined. Germline assignment: CDR1 MNHNS and CDR2 SASEGT. V dropped 6 bases and J dropped 1; count of bases not matched to a gene: 6. The CDR3 length is 15 residues. The PCR employed 60 Vbeta primers together with 13 Jbeta primers. TCRdb's copy holds only in-frame clones and misses some; the assay was immunoSEQ multiplex PCR. This table has about 98,000 clones, 70% to 80% appearing once. This sample is drawn from a study of cytomegalovirus exposure and HLA in healthy donors. Looking at the study overall: A previous analysis identified 90 million to 140 million unique TCR beta sequences derived from 180 million or so T cells.

Study conclusions and caveats: Most TCR sequences were uncommon, yet certain public TCRs appeared in many donors. Later analysis associated a missense DCLRE1C variant with TCR beta V- and J-gene trimming.

The rearrangement links TRBV6-1 to TRBJ2-3; 8 nucleotides agree with TRBD2. Sequencing used PBMCs. The sequence derives from a man between 60 and 70 years old in good health and CMV-seropositive. CDR3 nucleotides: TGTGCCAGCAGGGGACTAGGCCGTGGCACAGATACGCAGTATTTT. Translating it yields CASRGLGRGTDTQYF.